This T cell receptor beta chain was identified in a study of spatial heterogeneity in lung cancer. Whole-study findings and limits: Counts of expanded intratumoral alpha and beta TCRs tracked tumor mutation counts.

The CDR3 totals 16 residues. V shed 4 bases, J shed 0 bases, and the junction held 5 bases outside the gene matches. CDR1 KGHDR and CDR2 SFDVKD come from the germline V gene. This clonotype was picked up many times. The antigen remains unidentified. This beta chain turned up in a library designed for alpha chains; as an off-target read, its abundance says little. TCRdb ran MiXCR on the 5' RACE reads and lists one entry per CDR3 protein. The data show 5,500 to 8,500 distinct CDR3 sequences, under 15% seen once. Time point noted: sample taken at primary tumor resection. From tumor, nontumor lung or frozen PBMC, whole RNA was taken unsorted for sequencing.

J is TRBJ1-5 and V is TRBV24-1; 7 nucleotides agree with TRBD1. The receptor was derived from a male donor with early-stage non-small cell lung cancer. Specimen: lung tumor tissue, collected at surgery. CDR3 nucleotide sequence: TGTGCCACCAGTGAGCATCGGACAGGTAGCAATCAGCCCCAGCATTTT. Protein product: CATSEHRTGSNQPQHF.